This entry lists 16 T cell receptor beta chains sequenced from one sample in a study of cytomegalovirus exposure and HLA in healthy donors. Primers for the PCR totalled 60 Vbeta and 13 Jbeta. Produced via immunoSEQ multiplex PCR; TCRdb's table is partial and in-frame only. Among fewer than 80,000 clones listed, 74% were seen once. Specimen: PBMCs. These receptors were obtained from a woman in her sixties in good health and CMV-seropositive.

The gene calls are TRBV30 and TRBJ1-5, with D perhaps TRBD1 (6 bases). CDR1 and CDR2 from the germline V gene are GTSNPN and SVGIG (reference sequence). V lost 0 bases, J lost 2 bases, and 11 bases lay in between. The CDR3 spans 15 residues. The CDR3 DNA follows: TGTGCCTGGAGTGTAACAGGGTTACGCAATCAGCCCCAGCATTTT. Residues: CAWSVTGLRNQPQHF.

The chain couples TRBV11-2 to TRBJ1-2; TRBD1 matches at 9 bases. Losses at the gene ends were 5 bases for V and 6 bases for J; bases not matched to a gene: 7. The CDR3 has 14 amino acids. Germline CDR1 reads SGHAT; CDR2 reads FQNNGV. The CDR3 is CASSGKRQGDGYTF. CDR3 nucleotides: TGTGCCAGCAGCGGGAAAAGACAGGGGGATGGCTACACCTTC.

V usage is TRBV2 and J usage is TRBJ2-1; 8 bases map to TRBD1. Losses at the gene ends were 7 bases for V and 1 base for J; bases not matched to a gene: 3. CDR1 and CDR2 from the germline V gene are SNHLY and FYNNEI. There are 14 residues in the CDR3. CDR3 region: CASKGDRSYNEQFF. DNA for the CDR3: TGTGCCAGCAAGGGGGACAGGTCCTACAATGAGCAGTTCTTC.

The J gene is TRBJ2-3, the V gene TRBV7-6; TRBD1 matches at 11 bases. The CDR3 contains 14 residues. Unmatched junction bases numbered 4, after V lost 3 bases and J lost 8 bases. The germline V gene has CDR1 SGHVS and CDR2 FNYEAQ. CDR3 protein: CASSLGTGGGTQYF. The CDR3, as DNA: TGTGCCAGCAGCTTGGGGACAGGGGGGGGTACGCAGTATTTT.

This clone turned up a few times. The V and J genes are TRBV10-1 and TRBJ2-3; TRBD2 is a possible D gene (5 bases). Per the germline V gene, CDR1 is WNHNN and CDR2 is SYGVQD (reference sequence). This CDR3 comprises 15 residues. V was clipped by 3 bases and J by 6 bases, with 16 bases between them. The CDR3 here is CASSELDRVSDTQYF. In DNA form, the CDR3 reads TGCGCCAGCAGTGAACTAGACCGTGTATCCGATACGCAGTATTTT.

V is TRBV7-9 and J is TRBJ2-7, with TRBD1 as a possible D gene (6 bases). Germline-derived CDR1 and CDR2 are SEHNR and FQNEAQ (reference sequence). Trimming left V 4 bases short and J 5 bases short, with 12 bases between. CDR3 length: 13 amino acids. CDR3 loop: CASSSQGIDEQYF. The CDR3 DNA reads TGTGCCAGCAGCTCACAGGGTATCGACGAGCAGTACTTC. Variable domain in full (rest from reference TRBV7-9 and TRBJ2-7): DTGVSQNPRHKITKRGQNVTFRCDPISEHNRLYWYRQTLGQGPEFLTYFQNEAQLEKSRLLSDRFSAERPKGSFSTLEIQRTEQGDSAMYLCASSSQGIDEQYFGPGTRLTVT.

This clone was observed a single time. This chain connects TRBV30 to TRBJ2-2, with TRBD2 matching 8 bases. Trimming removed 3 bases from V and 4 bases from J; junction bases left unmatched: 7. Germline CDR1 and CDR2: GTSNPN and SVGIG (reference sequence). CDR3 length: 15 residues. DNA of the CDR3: TGTGCCTGGAGCCCCCGGGAGGGACGCACCGGGGAGCTGTTTTTT. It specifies CAWSPREGRTGELFF.

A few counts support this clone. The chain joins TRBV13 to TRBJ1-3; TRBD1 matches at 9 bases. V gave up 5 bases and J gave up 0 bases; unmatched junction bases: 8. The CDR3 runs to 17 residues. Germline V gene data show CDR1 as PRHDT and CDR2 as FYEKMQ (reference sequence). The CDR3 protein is CASSVGTGRSSGNTIYF. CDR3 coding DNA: TGTGCCAGCAGCGTCGGGACAGGGCGATCCTCTGGAAACACCATATATTTT.

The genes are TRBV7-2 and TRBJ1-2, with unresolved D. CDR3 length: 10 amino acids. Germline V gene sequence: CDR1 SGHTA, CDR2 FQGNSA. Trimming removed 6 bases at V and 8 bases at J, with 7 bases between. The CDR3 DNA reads TGTGCCAGCAGGGCAGGAGGCTACACCTTC. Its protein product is CASRAGGYTF.

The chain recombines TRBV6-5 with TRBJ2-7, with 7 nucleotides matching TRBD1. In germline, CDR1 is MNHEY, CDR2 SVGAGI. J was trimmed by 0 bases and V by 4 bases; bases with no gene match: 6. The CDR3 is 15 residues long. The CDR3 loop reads CASSSETGSSYEQYF. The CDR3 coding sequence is TGTGCCAGCAGTTCCGAGACAGGGTCCTCCTACGAGCAGTACTTC.

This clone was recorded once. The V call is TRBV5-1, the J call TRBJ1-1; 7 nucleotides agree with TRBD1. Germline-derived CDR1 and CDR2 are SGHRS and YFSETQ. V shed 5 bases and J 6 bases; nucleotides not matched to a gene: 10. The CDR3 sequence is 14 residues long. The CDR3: CASSSTGEWAEAFF. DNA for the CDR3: TGCGCCAGCAGTTCTACAGGGGAATGGGCTGAAGCTTTCTTT.

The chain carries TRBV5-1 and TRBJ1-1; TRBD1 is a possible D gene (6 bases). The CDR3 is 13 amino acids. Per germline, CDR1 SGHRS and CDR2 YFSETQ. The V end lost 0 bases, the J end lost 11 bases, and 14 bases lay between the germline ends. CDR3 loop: CASSLGGTSPAFF. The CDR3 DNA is TGCGCCAGCAGCTTGGGGGGGACAAGTCCGGCTTTCTTT.

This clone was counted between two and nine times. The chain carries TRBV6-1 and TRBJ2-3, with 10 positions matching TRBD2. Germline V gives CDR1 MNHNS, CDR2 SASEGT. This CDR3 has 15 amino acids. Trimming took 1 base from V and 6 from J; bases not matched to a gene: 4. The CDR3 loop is CASSEGSGGQDTQYF. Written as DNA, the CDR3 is TGTGCCAGCAGTGAAGGTAGCGGGGGGCAGGATACGCAGTATTTT.

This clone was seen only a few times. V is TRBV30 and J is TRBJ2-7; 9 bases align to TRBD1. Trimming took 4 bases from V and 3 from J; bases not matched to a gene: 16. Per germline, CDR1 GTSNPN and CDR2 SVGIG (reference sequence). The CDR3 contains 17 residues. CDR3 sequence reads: CAWNSGQGPGSHYEQYF. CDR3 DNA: TGTGCCTGGAATAGTGGACAGGGGCCAGGGTCACACTACGAGCAGTACTTC.

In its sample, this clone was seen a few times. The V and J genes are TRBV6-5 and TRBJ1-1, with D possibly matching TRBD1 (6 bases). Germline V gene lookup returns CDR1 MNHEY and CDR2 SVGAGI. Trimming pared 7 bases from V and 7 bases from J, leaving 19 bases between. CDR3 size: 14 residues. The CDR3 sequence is CASNQWSGDGEAFF. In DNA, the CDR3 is TGTGCCAGCAACCAGTGGTCAGGGGACGGTGAAGCTTTCTTT.

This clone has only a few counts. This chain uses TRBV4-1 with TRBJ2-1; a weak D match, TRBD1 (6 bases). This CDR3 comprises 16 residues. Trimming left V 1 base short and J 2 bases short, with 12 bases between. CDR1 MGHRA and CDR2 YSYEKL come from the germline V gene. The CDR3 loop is CASSQVEAGAYNEQFF. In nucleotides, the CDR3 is TGCGCCAGCAGCCAAGTGGAAGCAGGGGCCTACAATGAGCAGTTCTTC.